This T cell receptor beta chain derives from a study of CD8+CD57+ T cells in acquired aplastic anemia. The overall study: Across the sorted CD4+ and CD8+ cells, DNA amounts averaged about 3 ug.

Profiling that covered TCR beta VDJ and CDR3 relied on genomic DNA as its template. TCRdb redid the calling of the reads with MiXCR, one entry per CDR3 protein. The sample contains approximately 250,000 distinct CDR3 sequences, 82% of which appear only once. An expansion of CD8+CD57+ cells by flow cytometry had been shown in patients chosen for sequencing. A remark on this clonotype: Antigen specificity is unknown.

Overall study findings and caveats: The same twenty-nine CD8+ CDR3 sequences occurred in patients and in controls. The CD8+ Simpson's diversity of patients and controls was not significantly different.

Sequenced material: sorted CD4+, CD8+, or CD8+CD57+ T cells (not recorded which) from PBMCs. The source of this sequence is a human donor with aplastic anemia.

CDR3 sequence (DNA): TGTGCCAGCAGCTTAACAGGAGATACGCAGTATTTT. Its protein product is CASSLTGDTQYF. This sequence joins TRBV11-3 and TRBJ2-3; D possibly corresponds to TRBD1 (5 bases). Looked up from germline, CDR1 is SGHNT and CDR2 is YENEEA. CDR3 length: 12 residues. V was trimmed by 2 bases and J by 5 bases, leaving 5 bases between them. Supplemented by reference TRBV11-3 and TRBJ2-3, the full variable domain reads EAGVVQSPRYKIIEKKQPVAFWCNPISGHNTLYWYLQNLGQGPELLIRYENEEAVDDSQLPKDRFSAERLKGVDSTLKIQPAELGDSAVYLCASSLTGDTQYFGPGTRLTVL.